The rows below give T cell receptor beta chains drawn from one sample of a study of blood T cell repertoires in COVID-19. The assay was immunoSEQ multiplex PCR, and TCRdb's table has in-frame clones only and misses some. The profile shows about 64,000 clones, about 70% of them singletons. The sequenced sample was peripheral blood. These receptors came from a human donor in a cohort sampled during active COVID-19. Each CDR3 is given with its conserved first and last residue. Fields, in order: clone size, V gene, J gene, D gene, CDR3 DNA, CDR3 protein. A D gene is named only where the DNA matches it firmly. Clone size is stated in some rows and not others, as once, few, many or a class when expanded.

abundance: .; v_gene: TRBV15; j_gene: TRBJ1-2; d_gene: .; CDR3nt: TGTGCCACCAGCAGAGAGGGGGGGGCATTTGGCTACACCTTC; CDR3aa: CATSREGGAFGYTF
abundance: .; v_gene: TRBV7-2; j_gene: TRBJ2-6; d_gene: .; CDR3nt: TGTGCCAGCCCTTCGGGGAGCTCTGGGGCCAACGTCCTGACTTTC; CDR3aa: CASPSGSSGANVLTF
abundance: once; v_gene: TRBV6-5; j_gene: TRBJ2-7; d_gene: TRBD1; CDR3nt: TGTGCCAGCATTCGACAGGGGGGGTACGAGCAGTACTTC; CDR3aa: CASIRQGGYEQYF
abundance: .; v_gene: TRBV5-5; j_gene: TRBJ2-1; d_gene: TRBD1; CDR3nt: TGTGCCAGCAGCTGGGGGACAGGGGGCAATGAGCAGTTCTTC; CDR3aa: CASSWGTGGNEQFF
abundance: .; v_gene: TRBV6-5; j_gene: TRBJ2-1; d_gene: TRBD2; CDR3nt: TGTGCCAGCAGACCACGGGGGGTCTACAATGAGCAGTTCTTC; CDR3aa: CASRPRGVYNEQFF
abundance: .; v_gene: TRBV7-2; j_gene: TRBJ2-3; d_gene: TRBD2; CDR3nt: TGTGCCAGCAGCATAAGCGGGGGGAGCGGTACGCAGTATTTT; CDR3aa: CASSISGGSGTQYF
abundance: .; v_gene: TRBV2; j_gene: TRBJ1-5; d_gene: TRBD1; CDR3nt: TGTGCCAGCAGTGGTCCCCTAACGACAGGGATTGGGGATCAGCCCCAGCATTTT; CDR3aa: CASSGPLTTGIGDQPQHF
abundance: .; v_gene: TRBV5-1; j_gene: TRBJ2-2; d_gene: .; CDR3nt: TGCGCCAGCAGCTTGCAGGGGGGCAGGGAGCTGTTTTTT; CDR3aa: CASSLQGGRELFF
abundance: .; v_gene: TRBV5-1; j_gene: TRBJ2-3; d_gene: TRBD2; CDR3nt: TGCGCCAGCAGCCGAGGAGCTAGCGGGGGCTCGGCGAGCACAGATACGCAGTATTTT; CDR3aa: CASSRGASGGSASTDTQYF
abundance: .; v_gene: TRBV11-2; j_gene: TRBJ2-7; d_gene: .; CDR3nt: TGTGCCAGCAGCTTCCCAGGGGCTAACGAGCAGTACTTC; CDR3aa: CASSFPGANEQYF
abundance: .; v_gene: TRBV6-5; j_gene: TRBJ1-1; d_gene: TRBD1; CDR3nt: TGTGCCAGCAGGGACAGGGGGACCACTGAAGCTTTCTTT; CDR3aa: CASRDRGTTEAFF
abundance: .; v_gene: TRBV27; j_gene: TRBJ2-7; d_gene: .; CDR3nt: TGTGCCAGCAGTTCGTCGCTGGGCCCCTACGAGCAGTACTTC; CDR3aa: CASSSSLGPYEQYF
abundance: .; v_gene: TRBV18; j_gene: TRBJ2-5; d_gene: .; CDR3nt: TGTGCCAGCTCACCATCCTCTCAAGAGACCCAGTACTTC; CDR3aa: CASSPSSQETQYF
abundance: .; v_gene: TRBV28; j_gene: TRBJ1-2; d_gene: TRBD1; CDR3nt: TGTGCCAGCAGACCGACGACAGGGGGCAACTATGGCTACACCTTC; CDR3aa: CASRPTTGGNYGYTF
abundance: .; v_gene: TRBV5-6; j_gene: TRBJ2-5; d_gene: .; CDR3nt: TGTGCCAGCAGCTCTGGGGAGCCGCGGGAGACCCAGTACTTC; CDR3aa: CASSSGEPRETQYF
abundance: once; v_gene: TRBV11-2; j_gene: TRBJ1-6; d_gene: .; CDR3nt: TGTGCCAGCAGCCGGACAGTTAATAATTCACCCCTCCACTTT; CDR3aa: CASSRTVNNSPLHF
abundance: .; v_gene: TRBV27; j_gene: TRBJ2-7; d_gene: TRBD2; CDR3nt: TGTGCCAGCAGTCAAACTAGCGGGGGGGCCAGAGAGCAGTACTTC; CDR3aa: CASSQTSGGAREQYF
abundance: .; v_gene: TRBV5-1; j_gene: TRBJ2-1; d_gene: TRBD2; CDR3nt: TGCGCCAGCTCAGCGGGGCCGGGCTACAATGAGCAGTTCTTC; CDR3aa: CASSAGPGYNEQFF
abundance: .; v_gene: TRBV6-5; j_gene: TRBJ1-5; d_gene: .; CDR3nt: TGTGCCAGCAGTTGGACCACGGGGGGCAATCAGCCCCAGCATTTT; CDR3aa: CASSWTTGGNQPQHF
abundance: .; v_gene: TRBV11-2; j_gene: TRBJ2-7; d_gene: .; CDR3nt: TGTGCCAGCAGCTTAAGGAGCGAGCAGTACTTC; CDR3aa: CASSLRSEQYF
abundance: .; v_gene: TRBV4-1; j_gene: TRBJ2-6; d_gene: TRBD2; CDR3nt: TGCGCCAGCAGCCTCCGCCGGGGAGCGGGGTCTACTGGGGCCAACGTCCTGACTTTC; CDR3aa: CASSLRRGAGSTGANVLTF
abundance: .; v_gene: TRBV19; j_gene: TRBJ2-2; d_gene: .; CDR3nt: TGTGCCAGTAGTGTGGACTTATACACCGGGGAGCTGTTTTTT; CDR3aa: CASSVDLYTGELFF
abundance: once; v_gene: TRBV6-5; j_gene: TRBJ1-1; d_gene: .; CDR3nt: TGTGCCAGCAGTTACTCGATACAGGGTGACACTGAAGCTTTCTTT; CDR3aa: CASSYSIQGDTEAFF
abundance: .; v_gene: TRBV5-1; j_gene: TRBJ2-1; d_gene: .; CDR3nt: TGCGCCAGCAGCTTGGCCCCCTCAGGGGCGAGCTACAATGAGCAGTTCTTC; CDR3aa: CASSLAPSGASYNEQFF
abundance: .; v_gene: TRBV7-3; j_gene: TRBJ2-3; d_gene: .; CDR3nt: TGTGCCAGCAGCCAAGGGGACTCGAAAGATACGCAGTATTTT; CDR3aa: CASSQGDSKDTQYF
abundance: .; v_gene: TRBV6-1; j_gene: TRBJ2-6; d_gene: .; CDR3nt: TGTGCCAGCAGTGAGGTTTGGCCCTCTGGGGCCAACGTCCTGACTTTC; CDR3aa: CASSEVWPSGANVLTF
abundance: .; v_gene: TRBV19; j_gene: TRBJ1-5; d_gene: .; CDR3nt: TGTGCCAGTAGTAGACTCTCCGGGAGCAATCAGCCCCAGCATTTT; CDR3aa: CASSRLSGSNQPQHF
abundance: .; v_gene: TRBV28; j_gene: TRBJ2-6; d_gene: .; CDR3nt: TGTGCCAGTTTTACAGGGTATGGGGCCAACGTCCTGACTTTC; CDR3aa: CASFTGYGANVLTF
abundance: .; v_gene: TRBV30; j_gene: TRBJ1-1; d_gene: TRBD1; CDR3nt: TGTGCCTGGAGTAGGAGGGGGCGGCTTAGCGCTGAAGCTTTCTTT; CDR3aa: CAWSRRGRLSAEAFF
abundance: .; v_gene: TRBV4-3; j_gene: TRBJ2-4; d_gene: TRBD2; CDR3nt: TGCGCCAGCAGCCAAGATCTAGCGGGGGGGCTTAACATTCAGTACTTC; CDR3aa: CASSQDLAGGLNIQYF
abundance: .; v_gene: TRBV2; j_gene: TRBJ2-7; d_gene: .; CDR3nt: TGTGCCAGCGGTGAACCCTTCTCCTACGAGCAGTACTTC; CDR3aa: CASGEPFSYEQYF
abundance: once; v_gene: TRBV25-1; j_gene: TRBJ1-1; d_gene: TRBD1; CDR3nt: TGTGCCAGCAGCCTCGGACAGGCAGGTGAAGCTTTCTTT; CDR3aa: CASSLGQAGEAFF
abundance: few; v_gene: TRBV7-2; j_gene: TRBJ2-2; d_gene: TRBD2; CDR3nt: TGTGCCAGCAGTCCCAGACTAGCGGGTCCCACCGGGGAGCTGTTTTTT; CDR3aa: CASSPRLAGPTGELFF
abundance: .; v_gene: TRBV27; j_gene: TRBJ1-5; d_gene: TRBD1; CDR3nt: TGTGCCAGCAGTTTAGGCAGGGGGCGGGGTTATAGCAATCAGCCCCAGCATTTT; CDR3aa: CASSLGRGRGYSNQPQHF
abundance: .; v_gene: TRBV7-2; j_gene: TRBJ2-5; d_gene: .; CDR3nt: TGTGCCAGCAGCCGGTACCAAGAGACCCAGTACTTC; CDR3aa: CASSRYQETQYF
abundance: .; v_gene: TRBV7-8; j_gene: TRBJ2-3; d_gene: TRBD1; CDR3nt: TGTGCCAGCAGCTTAGGGAGACAGGGGGCGACAGATACGCAGTATTTT; CDR3aa: CASSLGRQGATDTQYF
abundance: .; v_gene: TRBV29-1; j_gene: TRBJ2-2; d_gene: .; CDR3nt: TGCAGCGGACAGGCGGCCGGGGAGCTGTTTTTT; CDR3aa: CSGQAAGELFF
abundance: .; v_gene: TRBV5-6; j_gene: TRBJ1-1; d_gene: .; CDR3nt: TGTGCCAGCAGCTTAAACGTCGTTCTAGGCACTGAAGCTTTCTTT; CDR3aa: CASSLNVVLGTEAFF